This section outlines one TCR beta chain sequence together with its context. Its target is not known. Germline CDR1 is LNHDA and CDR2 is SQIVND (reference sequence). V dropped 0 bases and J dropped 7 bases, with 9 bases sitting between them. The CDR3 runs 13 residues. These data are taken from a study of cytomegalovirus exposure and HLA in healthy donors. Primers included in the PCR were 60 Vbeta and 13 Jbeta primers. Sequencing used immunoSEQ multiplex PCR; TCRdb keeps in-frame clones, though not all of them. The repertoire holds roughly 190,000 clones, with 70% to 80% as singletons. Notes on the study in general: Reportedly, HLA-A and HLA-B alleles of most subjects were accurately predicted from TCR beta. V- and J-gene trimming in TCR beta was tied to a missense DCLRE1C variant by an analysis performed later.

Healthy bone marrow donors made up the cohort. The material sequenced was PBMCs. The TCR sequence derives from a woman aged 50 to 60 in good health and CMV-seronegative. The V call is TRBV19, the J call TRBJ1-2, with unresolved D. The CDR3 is CASSIDRSGGYTF. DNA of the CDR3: TGTGCCAGTAGTATAGATCGCTCAGGTGGCTACACCTTC.